The entry that follows covers one TCR beta chain sequence. Its antigen is unknown. The PCR had 60 Vbeta and 13 Jbeta primers. Using immunoSEQ multiplex PCR, the repertoire was profiled, and TCRdb retains in-frame clones only, with some absent. Here the sample spans around 87,000 clones, more than 70% being singletons. V was cut by 7 bases and J by 1 base, with 16 bases left in between. Germline assignment: CDR1 ENHRY and CDR2 SYGVKD. CDR3 size: 15 residues. This record belongs to a study of cytomegalovirus exposure and HLA in healthy donors. Whole-study results and caveats: Common viral pathogens were later found to be apparently linked to several of the most significant clusters.

The sample comprised PBMCs. This chain links TRBV10-3 with TRBJ1-1; tentatively, D is TRBD1 (6 bases). The receptor was isolated from a man aged 40-49 years in good health and CMV-seronegative. The CDR3, as DNA: TGTGCCATCAACAATAGACAGGCGGCGAACACTGAAGCTTTCTTT. Translating gives CAINNRQAANTEAFF.